A single sample is the source of the 30 T cell receptor beta chains below, sequenced in a study of blood T cell repertoires in COVID-19. This table comes from immunoSEQ multiplex PCR, and its TCRdb copy is limited to in-frame clones, with some not included. Of roughly 100,000 clones detected, around 83% appear once; the ten largest clones hold around 2%. Sample: peripheral blood. The source of these receptors is a man between 65 and 79 years old with active or convalescent COVID-19.

CDR3 amino acids: CASSEYGTAGYEQYF. CDR3 in DNA: TGTGCCAGCAGTGAATACGGGACAGCTGGGTACGAGCAGTACTTC. The V gene is TRBV6-1, the J gene TRBJ2-7; TRBD1 matches 7 bases. CDR1 and CDR2 from the germline V gene are MNHNS and SASEGT. The CDR3 runs 15 residues. V shed 2 bases, J shed 4 bases, and the junction held 8 bases outside the gene matches.

The chain combines TRBV5-1 with TRBJ2-3; D uncertain. The germline gives CDR1 SGHRS, CDR2 YFSETQ. Trimming took off 2 bases at V and 8 bases at J, with 9 bases between the two ends. CDR3 size: 12 residues. Here the CDR3 DNA reads TGCGCCAGCAGCTTAGTCGGCGGTACGCAGTATTTT. Its protein is CASSLVGGTQYF.

This rearrangement joins TRBV3-1 (or the pseudogene TRBV3-2) to TRBJ2-2; D unclear. The germline CDR1 and CDR2 sequences are LGHDT and YNNKEL (reference sequence). This CDR3 region has 13 residues. V was cut by 0 bases and J by 5 bases, with 4 bases left in between. CDR3 in DNA: TGTGCCAGCAGCCAAGATCTTACCGGGGAGCTGTTTTTT. Its protein is CASSQDLTGELFF.

For the CDR3, the DNA is TGTGCCAGCAGCTTGACGGAGGGCCTCAACTATGGCTACACCTTC. Protein: CASSLTEGLNYGYTF. This chain joins TRBV5-4 and TRBJ1-2; no definite D call. CDR1 and CDR2 (germline): SGHNT, YYREEE (reference sequence). The germline V and J ends were trimmed by 1 base and 2 bases, with 12 bases remaining between them. The CDR3 contains 15 residues.

This chain connects TRBV24-1 to TRBJ2-3, with 10 bases identical to TRBD1. Trimming cost V 4 bases and J 4 bases; bases outside gene matches: 7. This CDR3 contains 16 residues. Germline loops: CDR1 KGHDR, CDR2 SFDVKD. The CDR3 DNA follows: TGTGCCACCAGTGACCCCGGGACAGGGGTTCCAGATACGCAGTATTTT. It yields the protein CATSDPGTGVPDTQYF.

The genes are TRBV19 and TRBJ1-1, with TRBD1 identical over 8 bases. Germline loops: CDR1 LNHDA, CDR2 SQIVND (reference sequence). The CDR3 runs 18 residues. The V gene end was trimmed by 1 base and the J gene end by 2 bases; junction bases not matched to a gene: 12. CDR3 in amino acids: CASSIGRGQGARNTEAFF. The DNA for the CDR3 is TGTGCCAGTAGTATAGGTAGGGGTCAGGGGGCTAGAAACACTGAAGCTTTCTTT.

CDR3 residues: CASSGAGGRDTQYF. CDR3 coding DNA: TGTGCCAGCTCGGGAGCGGGGGGTCGAGATACGCAGTATTTT. The chain uses TRBV6-5 and TRBJ2-3; 9 nucleotides match TRBD2. This CDR3 region has 14 residues. Germline-derived CDR1 and CDR2 are MNHEY and SVGAGI. V shed 8 bases, J shed 5 bases, and the junction held 8 bases outside the gene matches.

This clone occurred once. CDR3 coding DNA: TGTGCCAGCAGCAACAGGGCGGACTATGGCTACACCTTC. It encodes CASSNRADYGYTF. The chain combines TRBV2 with TRBJ1-2; a weak D match, TRBD1 (6 bases). The length of the CDR3 is 13 residues. Per the germline V gene, CDR1 is SNHLY and CDR2 is FYNNEI. V lost 6 bases, J lost 3 bases, and 11 bases lay in between.

The rearrangement links TRBV7-2 to TRBJ2-2, with unresolved D. V was trimmed by 4 bases and J by 5 bases, leaving 11 bases between them. The CDR3 contains 14 residues. CDR1 SGHTA and CDR2 FQGNSA come from the germline V gene. The CDR3 loop is CASSYLLSTGELFF. The CDR3 bases are TGTGCCAGCAGCTACCTACTATCAACCGGGGAGCTGTTTTTT. Complete variable domain (other parts from reference TRBV7-2 and TRBJ2-2): GAGVSQSPSNKVTEKGKDVELRCDPISGHTALYWYRQSLGQGLEFLIYFQGNSAPDKSGLPSDRFSAERTGGSVSTLTIQRTQQEDSAVYLCASSYLLSTGELFFGEGSRLTVL.

The J gene is TRBJ2-3, the V gene TRBV11-3, with 8 positions matching TRBD2. V lost 1 base, J lost 0 bases, and 12 bases stayed unmatched. This CDR3 comprises 19 residues. The germline gives CDR1 SGHNT, CDR2 YENEEA. CDR3 sequence reads: CASSLGGRGGGFSTDTQYF. Here the CDR3 DNA reads TGTGCCAGCAGCTTAGGAGGACGTGGCGGGGGGTTTAGCACAGATACGCAGTATTTT.

The chain carries TRBV11-1 and TRBJ2-2; 7 positions agree with TRBD2. V shed 2 bases, J shed 0 bases, and the junction held 3 bases outside the gene matches. In germline, CDR1 is SGHAT, CDR2 FQDESV (reference sequence). The CDR3 has 16 residues. The CDR3 DNA follows: TGTGCCAGCAGCTTATTCCGGGGGGCGAACACCGGGGAGCTGTTTTTT. Translating gives CASSLFRGANTGELFF.

V is TRBV27 and J is TRBJ2-5; 7 bases are a match to TRBD2. Per the germline V gene, CDR1 is MNHEY and CDR2 is SMNVEV (reference sequence). The CDR3 length is 13 residues. V lost 5 bases to trimming and J lost 9 bases; unmatched junction nucleotides: 9. CDR3 residues: CASSPREGRAQYF. The CDR3 DNA is TGTGCCAGCAGTCCGAGGGAGGGGAGGGCCCAGTACTTC.

The V call is TRBV5-1, the J call TRBJ2-2; a weak D match, TRBD2 (5 bases). In germline, CDR1 is SGHRS, CDR2 YFSETQ. The CDR3 spans 15 residues. Between the trimmed V and J ends, which lost 1 base and 1 base, there was a span of 8 bases. The DNA for the CDR3 is TGCGCCAGCAGCTTGAGGGCGGGGAACACCGGGGAGCTGTTTTTT. It translates to CASSLRAGNTGELFF.

This chain uses TRBV19 with TRBJ1-6, with D possibly TRBD1 on 6 matching bases. Germline CDR1 reads LNHDA; CDR2 reads SQIVND (reference sequence). CDR3 size: 16 residues. V lost 6 bases and J lost 11, with 23 bases in between. The CDR3 DNA is TGTGCCAGTAGCCCGTTGGAGAGGGGGATGGCTGCACCCCTCCACTTT. It yields the protein CASSPLERGMAAPLHF.

The table lists this clone with a count of one. V usage is TRBV5-1 and J usage is TRBJ2-7; TRBD2 aligns across 11 bases. This CDR3 is built from 17 residues. After removal of 0 bases from V and 0 bases from J, the junction contained 5 bases not matched to a gene. Germline values: CDR1 SGHRS, CDR2 YFSETQ. CDR3 coding DNA: TGCGCCAGCAGCTTGGCTAGCGGGGGGCCTAGCTCCTACGAGCAGTACTTC. Translation gives CASSLASGGPSSYEQYF.

V usage is TRBV5-4 and J usage is TRBJ1-1; TRBD1 agrees at 8 bases. CDR1 and CDR2 from the germline V gene are SGHNT and YYREEE (reference sequence). The CDR3 has 16 residues. The trim removed 4 bases at V and 6 bases at J, leaving 14 bases unmatched. The CDR3: CASSANDRGIMAEAFF. CDR3 DNA sequence: TGTGCCAGCAGCGCTAACGACAGGGGAATTATGGCTGAAGCTTTCTTT.

The rearrangement links TRBV5-4 to TRBJ2-1, with TRBD1 as a possible D gene (6 bases). Between the trimmed V and J ends, which lost 2 bases and 4 bases, there was a span of 16 bases. The CDR3 has 16 amino acids. CDR1 is SGHNT and CDR2 is YYREEE in the germline V gene (reference sequence). CDR3 nucleotides: TGTGCCAGCAGCTTTGCTGGGCCAACAGGGTACAATGAGCAGTTCTTC. This encodes CASSFAGPTGYNEQFF.

The J gene is TRBJ1-5, the V gene TRBV2, with TRBD1 matching 8 bases. The germline CDR1 and CDR2 sequences are SNHLY and FYNNEI. This CDR3 has 14 amino acids. Trimming took 8 bases from V and 6 from J; bases not matched to a gene: 9. The CDR3 DNA sequence: TGTGCCAGCCTGGACAGGGAAGGGAGTCAGCCCCAGCATTTT. Amino acid sequence: CASLDREGSQPQHF. The whole variable domain, filled in from reference TRBV2 and TRBJ1-5, reads EPEVTQTPSHQVTQMGQEVILRCVPISNHLYFYWYRQILGQKVEFLVSFYNNEISEKSEIFDDQFSVERPDGSNFTLKIRSTKLEDSAMYFCASLDREGSQPQHFGDGTRLSIL.

The chain employs TRBV6-6 and TRBJ2-7, with a possible D match to TRBD2 (5 bases). Germline CDR1 reads MNHNY; CDR2 reads SVGAGI (reference sequence). V was cut by 2 bases and J by 7 bases, with 9 bases left in between. CDR3 length: 12 amino acids. The CDR3 region has the DNA TGTGCCAGCAGTTACAGTACGGGGGAGCAGTACTTC. This gives the protein CASSYSTGEQYF.

This sequence joins TRBV9 and TRBJ2-2, with 8 bases fitting TRBD2. Germline CDR1 is SGDLS and CDR2 is YYNGEE. The CDR3 consists of 17 residues. V lost 3 bases and J lost 1; bases outside the gene matches: 8. The CDR3: CASSARGRGENTGELFF. For the CDR3, the DNA is TGTGCCAGCAGCGCTCGTGGGCGGGGGGAGAACACCGGGGAGCTGTTTTTT.

This chain links TRBV7-6 with TRBJ2-1; D might be TRBD1 (6 bases). Trimming took 4 bases from V and 4 from J, leaving 14 bases between them. In germline, CDR1 is SGHVS, CDR2 FNYEAQ. The CDR3 loop spans 15 amino acids. Written as DNA, the CDR3 is TGTGCCAGCAGCTCATCCGGGACAATATACAATGAGCAGTTCTTC. As protein: CASSSSGTIYNEQFF.

Points on this clone: This specimen includes other DNA sequences encoding the same CDR3. The chain employs TRBV7-6 and TRBJ2-3, with 9 bases matching TRBD1. After removal of 5 bases from V and 4 bases from J, the junction contained 10 bases not matched to a gene. The CDR3 is 16 amino acids. Germline-derived CDR1 and CDR2 are SGHVS and FNYEAQ. DNA for the CDR3: TGTGCCAGCAGCCCGGGGACAGGGCTTAATCCAGATACGCAGTATTTT. Protein product: CASSPGTGLNPDTQYF. Based on the CDR3 plus reference TRBV7-6 and TRBJ2-3, the full variable domain is GAGVSQSPRYKVTKRGQDVALRCDPISGHVSLYWYRQALGQGPEFLTYFNYEAQQDKSGLPNDRFSAERPEGSISTLTIQRTEQRDSAMYRCASSPGTGLNPDTQYFGPGTRLTVL.

The chain joins TRBV12-3 or TRBV12-4 to TRBJ1-2; 7 positions agree with TRBD1. The CDR3 is 13 residues long. Trimming removed 6 bases from V and 2 bases from J; junction bases left unmatched: 3. The CDR3 nucleotides read TGTGCCAGCAGGTGGGGACAGAACTATGGCTACACCTTC. This codes for CASRWGQNYGYTF.

This sequence joins TRBV27 and TRBJ2-1; D is uncertain. V was cut by 3 bases and J by 0 bases, with 9 bases left in between. Looked up from germline, CDR1 is MNHEY and CDR2 is SMNVEV (reference sequence). This CDR3 has 15 amino acids. The CDR3 DNA reads TGTGCCAGCAGTTTTCAAAGGAGCTCCTACAATGAGCAGTTCTTC. As protein: CASSFQRSSYNEQFF.

V gene TRBV6-6 combines with J gene TRBJ1-5; 10 bases match TRBD1. CDR3 size: 17 residues. Per germline, CDR1 MNHNY and CDR2 SVGAGI (reference sequence). V dropped 5 bases and J dropped 0; count of bases not matched to a gene: 7. In DNA form, the CDR3 reads TGTGCCAGCAGTCCCCGACAGGGGGCTAATAGCAATCAGCCCCAGCATTTT. Translation: CASSPRQGANSNQPQHF.

This clone was seen only once. The chain carries TRBV27 and TRBJ1-1; maybe TRBD1 (5 bases). In germline, CDR1 is MNHEY, CDR2 SMNVEV (reference sequence). With 8 bases removed from V and 0 bases from J, the gap between germline ends came to 16 bases. The CDR3 is 15 residues long. DNA of the CDR3: TGTGCCAGCGGTCCGACAGCCACCATGAACACTGAAGCTTTCTTT. Protein: CASGPTATMNTEAFF.

The chain employs TRBV30 and TRBJ1-4; 10 bases map to TRBD1. The ends lost 3 bases at V and 4 bases at J; junction bases unmatched: 2. CDR1 and CDR2 (germline): GTSNPN, SVGIG (reference sequence). CDR3 length: 14 amino acids. CDR3 amino acids: CAWRRTGGNEKLFF. DNA for the CDR3: TGTGCCTGGAGGAGGACAGGGGGTAATGAAAAACTGTTTTTT.

In its sample, this clone was seen once. CDR3 nucleotides: TGTGCCTGGCACGCCGGGACAGTCATAAATTCACCCCTCCACTTT. Its translation is CAWHAGTVINSPLHF. This sequence joins TRBV30 and TRBJ1-6; 7 bases map to TRBD1. This CDR3 contains 15 residues. The trim removed 5 bases at V and 7 bases at J, leaving 11 bases unmatched. CDR1 is GTSNPN, CDR2 SVGIG, per germline (reference sequence).

The V and J genes are TRBV9 and TRBJ2-3, with D possibly matching TRBD1 (6 bases). V was clipped by 2 bases and J by 5 bases, with 12 bases between them. CDR1 and CDR2 (germline): SGDLS, YYNGEE. The CDR3 extends over 14 amino acids. The CDR3 protein is CASSVAGAGDTQYF. In DNA, the CDR3 is TGTGCCAGCAGCGTGGCAGGGGCGGGAGATACGCAGTATTTT.

The chain recombines TRBV18 with TRBJ2-1, with 9 bases identical to TRBD2. This CDR3 spans 15 amino acids. CDR1 and CDR2 (germline): KGHSH, LQKENI. V was pared by 6 bases and J by 7 bases, with 10 bases of the junction left unmatched. Here the CDR3 DNA reads TGTGCCAGCTCTCTGGGAGCGGGGGGCCAGAATGAGCAGTTCTTC. Protein product: CASSLGAGGQNEQFF.